One T cell receptor beta chain is described in this entry. What it binds is not known. The CDR3 is 16 residues long. Germline assignment: CDR1 LGHDT and CDR2 YNNKEL (reference sequence). Germline trimming cut 0 bases from V and 1 base from J; bases unmatched to any gene: 4. This specimen comes from a study of identical twins. General observations from the study: Within cord blood, abundant beta clonotypes carried fewer insertions, but memory repertoires showed no such trend.

TCRdb itself ran the 5' RACE reads through MiXCR, one entry per CDR3 protein. The table records some 500,000 distinct CDR3 sequences, approximately 9.6% of them present only once. This same sample was also part of a study on yellow fever vaccine responses in identical twins.

The sample comprised PBMCs. The rearrangement joins TRBV3-1 to TRBJ2-5; 8 bases align to TRBD2. The clonotype originates from a woman between 18 and 30 years old in good health. CDR3 coding DNA: TGTGCCAGCAGCCAAGATGGTCGGGGGGGCCAAGAGACCCAGTACTTC. This gives the protein CASSQDGRGGQETQYF.